Shown below are 30 T cell receptor beta chains from a single sample sequenced in a study of blood T cell repertoires in COVID-19. The protocol was immunoSEQ multiplex PCR, while the TCRdb copy is restricted to in-frame clones and leaves out a portion. The sample holds roughly 280,000 clones, approximately 85% seen once. The specimen was peripheral blood. Every receptor here comes from an older woman with acute or convalescent COVID-19.

This clone was seen more than once but under ten times. This sequence joins TRBV11-2 and TRBJ2-7; the D gene is possibly TRBD1 (5 bases). Germline-derived CDR1 and CDR2 are SGHAT and FQNNGV. CDR3 length: 13 residues. V gave up 7 bases and J gave up 3 bases, with 13 bases separating them. CDR3 in DNA: TGTGCCAGCACCCAGGGTCCCCTCTACGAGCAGTACTTC. Protein sequence: CASTQGPLYEQYF.

The chain carries TRBV6-6 and TRBJ1-4; TRBD1 agrees at 9 bases. Germline CDR1 is MNHNY and CDR2 is SVGAGI (reference sequence). The CDR3 is 15 residues long. Trimming at V came to 0 bases and at J to 7 bases, leaving 3 bases not matched to a gene. CDR3 sequence reads: CASSYSGTGFEKLFF. CDR3 bases: TGTGCCAGCAGTTACTCCGGGACAGGGTTTGAAAAACTGTTTTTT.

This clone was counted a single time. This sample includes further DNA sequences coding for the same CDR3. V and J are TRBV19 and TRBJ1-2, with no clear D. V was cut by 3 bases and J by 2 bases, with 10 bases left in between. The germline V gene has CDR1 LNHDA and CDR2 SQIVND (reference sequence). The CDR3 is 14 residues long. DNA of the CDR3: TGTGCCAGTAGTATCCCGGCGGGCAACTATGGCTACACCTTC. This codes for CASSIPAGNYGYTF.

In its sample, this clone was seen a few times. The chain carries TRBV29-1 and TRBJ1-2; D uncertain. This CDR3 has 12 amino acids. CDR1 and CDR2 from the germline V gene are SQVTM and ANQGSEA. V lost 4 bases to trimming and J lost 4 bases, with 10 bases between them. The CDR3 DNA reads as TGCAGCGTTGTTAGCCCTGTCTATGGCTACACCTTC. This codes for CSVVSPVYGYTF. The variable domain in full, completed from reference TRBV29-1 and TRBJ1-2, reads SAVISQKPSRDICQRGTSLTIQCQVDSQVTMMFWYRQQPGQSLTLIATANQGSEATYESGFVIDKFPISRPNLTFSTLTVSNMSPEDSSIYLCSVVSPVYGYTFGSGTRLTVV.

V is TRBV2 and J is TRBJ2-3; weak D call: TRBD2 (6 bases). Germline values: CDR1 SNHLY, CDR2 FYNNEI. The length of the CDR3 is 15 residues. The V end was cut by 7 bases, the J end by 2 bases, with 16 bases between. CDR3 in amino acids: CASNFGGATTDTQYF. The CDR3 bases are TGTGCCAGCAATTTCGGCGGGGCGACCACAGATACGCAGTATTTT. The full variable domain, completed using reference TRBV2 and TRBJ2-3, is EPEVTQTPSHQVTQMGQEVILRCVPISNHLYFYWYRQILGQKVEFLVSFYNNEISEKSEIFDDQFSVERPDGSNFTLKIRSTKLEDSAMYFCASNFGGATTDTQYFGPGTRLTVL.

The V gene is TRBV5-4, the J gene TRBJ2-3, with a possible D match to TRBD1 (6 bases). The CDR3 length is 13 residues. Between the trimmed V and J ends, which lost 4 bases and 4 bases, there was a span of 10 bases. Looked up from germline, CDR1 is SGHNT and CDR2 is YYREEE (reference sequence). CDR3 amino acids: CASSLQGPDTQYF. As DNA, the CDR3 is TGTGCCAGCAGCCTACAGGGCCCAGATACGCAGTATTTT.

This clone was seen a few times. The chain combines TRBV14 with TRBJ1-6; D perhaps matches TRBD1 (5 bases). CDR3 length: 14 residues. Trimming removed 1 base at V and 10 bases at J, with 11 bases between. The germline gives CDR1 SGHDN, CDR2 FVKESK. The CDR3 sequence: CASSQAGFRSPLHF. As DNA, the CDR3 is TGTGCCAGCAGCCAAGCAGGGTTCAGGTCACCCCTCCACTTT. Complete variable domain (other parts from reference TRBV14 and TRBJ1-6): EAGVTQFPSHSVIEKGQTVTLRCDPISGHDNLYWYRRVMGKEIKFLLHFVKESKQDESGMPNNRFLAERTGGTYSTLKVQPAELEDSGVYFCASSQAGFRSPLHFGNGTRLTVT.

The chain combines TRBV18 with TRBJ1-1; perhaps TRBD1 as D (5 bases). Deletions cut 3 bases from V and 2 bases from J, with 13 bases between. CDR3 length: 15 residues. The germline gives CDR1 KGHSH, CDR2 LQKENI. CDR3: CASSPGLGGNTEAFF. CDR3 coding DNA: TGTGCCAGCTCACCCGGTTTGGGGGGAAACACTGAAGCTTTCTTT.

This sequence joins TRBV13 and TRBJ1-2; D unclear. Trimming took 5 bases from V and 0 from J, leaving 13 bases between them. Germline assignment: CDR1 PRHDT and CDR2 FYEKMQ (reference sequence). The CDR3 has 15 residues. The CDR3 sequence is CASSDTRKPNYGYTF. Here the CDR3 DNA reads TGTGCCAGCAGCGACACAAGGAAGCCTAACTATGGCTACACCTTC.

This clone was detected a few times. The chain couples TRBV27 to TRBJ1-1; D gene ambiguous. CDR3 length: 14 amino acids. The ends were cut back, 4 bases at V and 6 bases at J, with 15 bases in the middle. Germline V gives CDR1 MNHEY, CDR2 SMNVEV (reference sequence). CDR3 in DNA: TGTGCCAGCAGTTCCCGAGGGTACGTCGCTGAAGCTTTCTTT. It specifies CASSSRGYVAEAFF.

The chain carries TRBV27 and TRBJ2-5; the D gene is possibly TRBD2 (6 bases). The germline V gene encodes CDR1 MNHEY and CDR2 SMNVEV (reference sequence). Trimming removed 5 bases at V and 6 bases at J, with 19 bases between. The CDR3 runs 15 residues. CDR3: CASSPQMEGRKTQYF. CDR3 sequence (DNA): TGTGCCAGCAGTCCCCAAATGGAGGGAAGGAAGACCCAGTACTTC.

There are a few counts of this clone. The V call is TRBV5-5, the J call TRBJ2-5; perhaps TRBD2 as D (5 bases). Germline V gene sequence: CDR1 SGHKS, CDR2 YYEKEE (reference sequence). This CDR3 has 16 amino acids. V dropped 4 bases and J dropped 0 bases, with 16 bases sitting between them. The CDR3: CASSPGVQSYQETQYF. The CDR3 nucleotides read TGTGCCAGCAGCCCCGGGGTTCAATCGTACCAAGAGACCCAGTACTTC. Together with reference TRBV5-5 and TRBJ2-5, the CDR3 gives the full variable domain: DAGVTQSPTHLIKTRGQQVTLRCSPISGHKSVSWYQQVLGQGPQFIFQYYEKEERGRGNFPDRFSARQFPNYSSELNVNALLLGDSALYLCASSPGVQSYQETQYFGPGTRLLVL.

The rearrangement joins TRBV23-1 to TRBJ2-1; 8 nucleotides line up with TRBD2. TRBV23-1 has ORF status, its function being uncertain. Trimming took 4 bases from V and 4 from J; bases not matched to a gene: 6. The length of the CDR3 is 15 residues. CDR3 loop: CASSRKAGGYNEQFF. In nucleotides, the CDR3 is TGCGCCAGCAGTCGGAAGGCGGGGGGTTACAATGAGCAGTTCTTC.

The J gene is TRBJ1-1, the V gene TRBV5-1, with 8 bases matching TRBD1. CDR1 and CDR2 (germline): SGHRS, YFSETQ. Trimming removed 7 bases from V and 1 base from J; junction bases left unmatched: 9. CDR3 length: 15 amino acids. The CDR3 DNA sequence: TGCGCCAGCGCCCCAGGGGGCGGGGGGAACACTGAAGCTTTCTTT. Translated: CASAPGGGGNTEAFF.

CDR3 amino acids: CASRFEGLGANVLTF. The CDR3, as DNA: TGCGCCAGCAGGTTCGAGGGACTCGGGGCCAACGTCCTGACTTTC. The genes are TRBV5-1 and TRBJ2-6; tentatively, D is TRBD2 (6 bases). V was trimmed by 5 bases and J by 4 bases, leaving 13 bases between them. This CDR3 has 15 residues. Germline CDR1 reads SGHRS; CDR2 reads YFSETQ.

V is TRBV4-2 and J is TRBJ1-3, with 7 bases matching TRBD1. Germline trimming cut 0 bases from V and 3 bases from J; bases unmatched to any gene: 5. Germline-derived CDR1 and CDR2 are LGHNA and YNFKEQ. This CDR3 has 16 amino acids. The CDR3 sequence: CASSQEGAGGGNTIYF. The CDR3, as DNA: TGTGCCAGCAGCCAAGAAGGTGCAGGGGGTGGAAACACCATATATTTT.

J is TRBJ2-3 and V is TRBV7-9, with 10 bases lining up with TRBD2. CDR1 is SEHNR, CDR2 FQNEAQ, per germline (reference sequence). This CDR3 comprises 15 residues. The junction had 5 bases not matched to a gene; V was cut back by 5 bases and J by 3 bases. The CDR3 reads CASSGGLAVTDTQYF. The CDR3 DNA reads TGTGCCAGCAGCGGCGGACTAGCGGTAACAGATACGCAGTATTTT.

The V call is TRBV18, the J call TRBJ2-7; the match to TRBD1 covers 7 bases. The CDR3 runs 14 residues. V dropped 3 bases and J dropped 5; count of bases not matched to a gene: 7. Germline V lookup: CDR1 KGHSH, CDR2 LQKENI. The CDR3: CASSPSTGTHEQYF. CDR3 nucleotide sequence: TGTGCCAGCTCACCCTCGACAGGGACCCACGAGCAGTACTTC.

This clone occurred once. The rearrangement joins TRBV2 to TRBJ1-4, with D tentatively TRBD1 (6 bases). The CDR3 sequence is 18 residues long. Germline CDR1 is SNHLY and CDR2 is FYNNEI. The V and J ends lost 8 bases and 2 bases respectively, with 24 bases between them. The CDR3 loop reads CASGPLGGAQGTNEKLFF. CDR3 coding DNA: TGTGCCAGCGGCCCCTTGGGGGGGGCTCAGGGCACTAATGAAAAACTGTTTTTT.

The rearrangement joins TRBV6-6 to TRBJ1-4; 9 positions agree with TRBD1. Losses at the gene ends were 5 bases for V and 10 bases for J; bases not matched to a gene: 20. The CDR3 length is 18 residues. CDR1 and CDR2 from the germline V gene are MNHNY and SVGAGI (reference sequence). The CDR3 nucleotides read TGTGCCAGCAGTCACCAGAGAAACACAGGGGGCCAAGGCGGAAAACTGTTTTTT. Residues: CASSHQRNTGGQGGKLFF.

The chain is built from TRBV30 and TRBJ1-2; D is perhaps TRBD1 (6 bases). The CDR3 totals 15 residues. Germline CDR1 is GTSNPN and CDR2 is SVGIG (reference sequence). Trimming pared 2 bases from V and 8 bases from J, leaving 21 bases between. The CDR3 spells CAWSRTDPREGGYTF. The CDR3 region has the DNA TGTGCCTGGAGTCGGACAGACCCGCGGGAGGGAGGCTACACCTTC. Combining the CDR3 with reference TRBV30 and TRBJ1-2 gives the whole variable domain SQTIHQWPATLVQPVGSPLSLECTVEGTSNPNLYWYRQAAGRGLQLLFYSVGIGQISSEVPQNLSASRPQDRQFILSSKKLLLSDSGFYLCAWSRTDPREGGYTFGSGTRLTVV.

The gene calls are TRBV7-2 and TRBJ2-1; weak D call: TRBD2 (6 bases). Trimming stripped 0 bases from V and 6 bases from J, with 9 bases between. CDR1 and CDR2 (germline): SGHTA, FQGNSA. CDR3 length equals 14 residues. The CDR3 region has the DNA TGTGCCAGCAGCTTAGCTCCCGGGAGCAATGAGCAGTTCTTC. This gives the protein CASSLAPGSNEQFF.

The chain has TRBV29-1 and TRBJ2-1; possibly TRBD2 for D (5 bases). Germline loops: CDR1 SQVTM, CDR2 ANQGSEA. The CDR3 covers 12 residues. Trimming left V 3 bases short and J 6 bases short, with 9 bases between. Here the CDR3 reads CSVERDPNEQFF. The CDR3 coding sequence is TGCAGCGTTGAGAGGGATCCCAATGAGCAGTTCTTC.

The CDR3 is CASSLAGKAFF. Here the CDR3 DNA reads TGTGCCAGCAGCTTAGCGGGCAAAGCTTTCTTT. J is TRBJ1-1 and V is TRBV5-6, with D unclear. The CDR3 loop spans 11 amino acids. V gave up 2 bases and J gave up 9 bases, with 8 bases separating them. The germline V gene has CDR1 SGHDT and CDR2 YYEEEE.

The chain carries TRBV6-5 and TRBJ1-2; TRBD1 aligns across 9 bases. Germline-derived CDR1 and CDR2 are MNHEY and SVGAGI. The CDR3 is made up of 14 amino acids. The ends lost 2 bases at V and 3 bases at J; junction bases unmatched: 1. The CDR3 loop is CASSYRTGDYGYTF. CDR3 bases: TGTGCCAGCAGTTACCGGACAGGGGACTATGGCTACACCTTC.

This clone was recorded only once. This chain joins TRBV11-2 and TRBJ2-1; TRBD2 matches 10 bases. Per the germline V gene, CDR1 is SGHAT and CDR2 is FQNNGV. The CDR3 runs 15 residues. Germline trimming cut 5 bases from V and 2 bases from J; bases unmatched to any gene: 3. DNA of the CDR3: TGTGCCAGCAGCGCCGGACTAGCGGCCTACAATGAGCAGTTCTTC. It specifies CASSAGLAAYNEQFF.

This clone was picked up a small number of times. This chain connects TRBV27 to TRBJ1-6; D unclear. This CDR3 is 12 amino acids long. The germline V and J ends were trimmed by 2 bases and 11 bases, with 7 bases remaining between them. Germline V gene sequence: CDR1 MNHEY, CDR2 SMNVEV (reference sequence). The CDR3 nucleotides read TGTGCCAGCAGTTTAGAGGGTGCACCCCTCCACTTT. Translated: CASSLEGAPLHF.

The rearrangement links TRBV27 to TRBJ1-2; 9 bases match TRBD1. J gave up 6 bases and V 3 bases, and 8 bases lay outside the gene matches. This CDR3 region has 15 residues. Germline V gives CDR1 MNHEY, CDR2 SMNVEV (reference sequence). This CDR3 is CASSFSTGGKHGYTF. The CDR3 DNA reads as TGTGCCAGCAGTTTCTCAACAGGGGGCAAGCATGGCTACACCTTC.

This chain uses TRBV5-1 with TRBJ2-7; TRBD1 matches 7 bases. The CDR3 is 14 residues long. Germline-derived CDR1 and CDR2 are SGHRS and YFSETQ. With V trimmed by 5 bases and J by 2 bases, 7 bases remained unmatched. The CDR3 reads CASRSGTDTYEQYF. DNA for the CDR3: TGCGCCAGCAGGTCCGGGACAGATACCTACGAGCAGTACTTC.

This clone has only one observation. The rearrangement joins TRBV3-1 (or the pseudogene TRBV3-2) to TRBJ1-2; 7 bases line up with TRBD1. J was trimmed by 0 bases and V by 4 bases; bases with no gene match: 5. The germline V gene encodes CDR1 LGHDT and CDR2 YNNKEL (reference sequence). The CDR3 loop spans 15 amino acids. The CDR3 reads CASSPQGLTNYGYTF. The DNA for the CDR3 is TGTGCCAGCAGCCCACAGGGGTTGACTAACTATGGCTACACCTTC.